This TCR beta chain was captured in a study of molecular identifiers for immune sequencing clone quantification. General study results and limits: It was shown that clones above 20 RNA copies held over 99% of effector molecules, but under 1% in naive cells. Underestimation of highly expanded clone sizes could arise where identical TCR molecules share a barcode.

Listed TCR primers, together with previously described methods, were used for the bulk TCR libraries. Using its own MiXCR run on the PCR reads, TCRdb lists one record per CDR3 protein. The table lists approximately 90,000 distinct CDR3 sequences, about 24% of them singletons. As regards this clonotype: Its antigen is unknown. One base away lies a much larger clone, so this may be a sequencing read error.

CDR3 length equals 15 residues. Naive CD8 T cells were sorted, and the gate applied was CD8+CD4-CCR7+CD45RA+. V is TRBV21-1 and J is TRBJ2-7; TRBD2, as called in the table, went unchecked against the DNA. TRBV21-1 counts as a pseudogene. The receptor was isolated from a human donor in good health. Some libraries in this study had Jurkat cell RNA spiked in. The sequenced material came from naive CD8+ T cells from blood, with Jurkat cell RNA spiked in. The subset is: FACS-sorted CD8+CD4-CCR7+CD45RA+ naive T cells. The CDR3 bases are TGTACCAGCAGCCCGGGACTAGCGAGTCGATACGAGCAGTACTTC. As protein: CTSSPGLASRYEQYF.